These T cell receptor beta chains were read from a single sample in a study of shared clonotypes between healthy human individuals. TCRdb's copy holds only in-frame clones and misses some; the assay was immunoSEQ multiplex PCR. Here the sample spans about 490,000 clones, around 80% being singletons. Input material: PBMCs. Receptors were obtained from a woman aged 40 to 50 in good health. Some clones in this sample may be carry-over from other donors' samples. The CDR3 runs from the conserved cysteine through the conserved F or W. Fields, in order: clone size, D gene, V gene, J gene, CDR3 DNA, CDR3 protein. D genes are given only for firm matches. The size of a clone is reported for some rows only, either as once, few or many, or as a class for expanded clones.

clone_size: -
d_call: TRBD1
v_call: TRBV5-1
j_call: TRBJ1-2
cdr3_nt: TGCGCCAGCAGCTTAGAGGGGGCAGGGTATGGCTACACCTTC
cdr3_aa: CASSLEGAGYGYTF

clone_size: many
d_call: -
v_call: TRBV6-5
j_call: TRBJ1-2
cdr3_nt: TGTGCCAGCAGGGAAACAGGGTACTATGGCTACACCTTC
cdr3_aa: CASRETGYYGYTF

clone_size: -
d_call: TRBD2
v_call: TRBV15
j_call: TRBJ2-3
cdr3_nt: TGTGCCACCAGCATTAGCGGGAGCGGGGCAGATACGCAGTATTTT
cdr3_aa: CATSISGSGADTQYF

clone_size: -
d_call: TRBD2
v_call: TRBV4-2
j_call: TRBJ2-1
cdr3_nt: TGTGCCAGCAGCCAAGTAGGACTAGCGGGTTCCTACAATGAGCAGTTCTTC
cdr3_aa: CASSQVGLAGSYNEQFF

clone_size: -
d_call: -
v_call: TRBV5-4
j_call: TRBJ2-1
cdr3_nt: TGTGCCAGCAGCTCAGTCGTCTCTGGCAATGAGCAGTTCTTC
cdr3_aa: CASSSVVSGNEQFF

clone_size: -
d_call: -
v_call: TRBV19
j_call: TRBJ2-2
cdr3_nt: TGTGCCAGTAGTCGGTCAGGGACGAACACCGGGGAGCTGTTTTTT
cdr3_aa: CASSRSGTNTGELFF

clone_size: -
d_call: TRBD1
v_call: TRBV29-1
j_call: TRBJ1-1
cdr3_nt: TGCAGCGTTGTTCAGGGGGACACTGAAGCTTTCTTT
cdr3_aa: CSVVQGDTEAFF

clone_size: -
d_call: -
v_call: TRBV18
j_call: TRBJ1-2
cdr3_nt: TGTGCCAGCTCACCGGCAAGGGGATATGACTACACCTTC
cdr3_aa: CASSPARGYDYTF

clone_size: once
d_call: TRBD1
v_call: TRBV7-9
j_call: TRBJ2-7
cdr3_nt: TGTGCCAGCAGCGCTACAGGGGGCGATCTATCCTACTCCTACGAGCAGTACTTC
cdr3_aa: CASSATGGDLSYSYEQYF

clone_size: many
d_call: -
v_call: TRBV6-1
j_call: TRBJ2-1
cdr3_nt: TGTGCCAGCAGCCAATACAGCGAGGGAGCGGGTGAGCAGTTCTTC
cdr3_aa: CASSQYSEGAGEQFF

clone_size: -
d_call: -
v_call: TRBV7-8
j_call: TRBJ2-1
cdr3_nt: TGTGCCAGCAGCTTAATTTCAGCAGGCCGCTCCTACAATGAGCAGTTCTTC
cdr3_aa: CASSLISAGRSYNEQFF

clone_size: -
d_call: -
v_call: TRBV29-1
j_call: TRBJ1-1
cdr3_nt: TGCAGCGTTGCGGTGAACACTGAAGCTTTCTTT
cdr3_aa: CSVAVNTEAFF

clone_size: -
d_call: TRBD1
v_call: TRBV6-1
j_call: TRBJ1-4
cdr3_nt: TGTGCCAGCAGTGAAGGGACAGGGGAATCCGAAAAACTGTTTTTT
cdr3_aa: CASSEGTGESEKLFF

clone_size: -
d_call: TRBD1
v_call: TRBV2
j_call: TRBJ2-2
cdr3_nt: TGTGCCAGCAACGTCGGACAGGGTCGGACCGGGGAGCTGTTTTTT
cdr3_aa: CASNVGQGRTGELFF

clone_size: -
d_call: TRBD2
v_call: TRBV11-2
j_call: TRBJ2-5
cdr3_nt: TGTGCCAGCAGCCGTTTAGCGGGAGGGCTCTACCAAGAGACCCAGTACTTC
cdr3_aa: CASSRLAGGLYQETQYF

clone_size: once
d_call: -
v_call: TRBV5-4
j_call: TRBJ2-2
cdr3_nt: TGTGCCAGCAGCTTCGATCCAGCGAACACCGGGGAGCTGTTTTTT
cdr3_aa: CASSFDPANTGELFF

clone_size: -
d_call: TRBD1
v_call: TRBV7-8
j_call: TRBJ1-1
cdr3_nt: TGTGCCAGCAGCTTGGGACAGGGGACAGAAGCTTTCTTT
cdr3_aa: CASSLGQGTEAFF

clone_size: -
d_call: TRBD2
v_call: TRBV5-8
j_call: TRBJ2-3
cdr3_nt: TGTGCCAGCAGCTTTGTAGCGGGGCGGGGCACAGATACGCAGTATTTT
cdr3_aa: CASSFVAGRGTDTQYF

clone_size: -
d_call: -
v_call: TRBV6-5
j_call: TRBJ2-1
cdr3_nt: TGTGCCAGCAGTTACAGAGGACAGCCGGGCGACAATGAGCAGTTCTTC
cdr3_aa: CASSYRGQPGDNEQFF

clone_size: -
d_call: -
v_call: TRBV5-6
j_call: TRBJ2-7
cdr3_nt: TGCTGGGGGACCCCCTACGAGCAGTACTTC
cdr3_aa: CWGTPYEQYF

clone_size: -
d_call: -
v_call: TRBV28
j_call: TRBJ2-7
cdr3_nt: TGTGCCAGCAGTTTACGTCCAGACAGGCAGTACTTC
cdr3_aa: CASSLRPDRQYF

clone_size: once
d_call: TRBD1
v_call: TRBV5-1
j_call: TRBJ1-4
cdr3_nt: TGCGCCAGCAGCCCAGGGACAGGGGGCGGTGAAAAACTGTTTTTT
cdr3_aa: CASSPGTGGGEKLFF

clone_size: many
d_call: -
v_call: TRBV14
j_call: TRBJ1-1
cdr3_nt: TGTGCCAGCAGCCAAGGTCCGTTTTTCTCGGACAGAAAACCGAACACTGAAGCTTTCTTT
cdr3_aa: CASSQGPFFSDRKPNTEAFF

clone_size: once
d_call: -
v_call: TRBV7-2
j_call: TRBJ2-2
cdr3_nt: TGTGCCAGCAGCTTAGTAGGGAGTTCCGGGGAGCTGTTTTTT
cdr3_aa: CASSLVGSSGELFF

clone_size: once
d_call: -
v_call: TRBV6-1
j_call: TRBJ2-1
cdr3_nt: TGTGCCAGCTGCCTGGTTGGCAGGGTAGGCGATGAGCAGTTCTTC
cdr3_aa: CASCLVGRVGDEQFF

clone_size: few
d_call: TRBD1
v_call: TRBV12-5
j_call: TRBJ1-1
cdr3_nt: TGTGCTAGTGGTTCGGGACAGGGGGAAGCTTTCTTT
cdr3_aa: CASGSGQGEAFF

clone_size: few
d_call: TRBD1
v_call: TRBV7-9
j_call: TRBJ2-7
cdr3_nt: TGTGCCAGCAGCCCCCGGACAGGACCCACCTACGAGCAGTACTTC
cdr3_aa: CASSPRTGPTYEQYF

clone_size: -
d_call: TRBD1
v_call: TRBV4-3
j_call: TRBJ2-1
cdr3_nt: TGCGCCAGCAGCCAAGATCTGCTGGGACAGGGGATTGGTAATGAGCAGTTCTTC
cdr3_aa: CASSQDLLGQGIGNEQFF